Only a few counts were recorded for the clone carrying this T cell receptor beta chain. Antigen unknown. This sample stems from a study of OX40 agonist ivuxolimab in advanced cancers. Study background: Dose-escalation patients' cancers were hepatocellular carcinoma, melanoma, renal cell or head and neck cancer. Two cutaneous melanoma patients and one hepatocellular carcinoma patient, three in all, had partial responses.

The method was immunoSEQ multiplex PCR; TCRdb's version includes in-frame clones alone and lacks a portion of them. The sample holds 70,000 or so clones, roughly nine tenths seen once. Study observations and caveats: Patients with a partial response at 0.1-3.0 mg/kg had among the lowest clonal expansion.

Patients who had autoimmune disease history or got systemic immunosuppression were left out. J was trimmed by 1 base and V by 6 bases; bases with no gene match: 5. The length of the CDR3 is 14 residues. Per germline, CDR1 KGHSH and CDR2 LQKENI. The rearrangement links TRBV18 to TRBJ1-1, with 7 bases lining up with TRBD1. The specimen was CD4+ or CD8+ T cells sorted from blood, collected in a trial of the OX40 agonist ivuxolimab. The sequence was collected from an adult with an advanced solid tumor such as melanoma, head and neck, liver or kidney cancer. CDR3 in DNA: TGTGCCAGCTCGCCGGGACAGAGGAACACTGAAGCTTTCTTT. Its translation: CASSPGQRNTEAFF.